Below, 8 T cell receptor beta chains from the same sample are listed, as sequenced in a study of response to subunit inactivated influenza vaccine. TCRdb itself ran the RT-PCR reads through MiXCR, one entry per CDR3 protein. The sample lists 800,000 or so distinct CDR3 sequences, roughly 20% occurring once. Sequencing was performed on PBMCs from blood, taken roughly 5 days after vaccination. The receptor set was obtained from a man in his fifties who received an inactivated influenza vaccine.

The chain employs TRBV6-5 and TRBJ2-5, with 11 bases identical to TRBD2. CDR3 length: 16 residues. V was pared by 3 bases and J by 1 base, with 4 bases of the junction left unmatched. The V gene's germline CDR1 is MNHEY and CDR2 SVGAGI. CDR3 sequence reads: CASSYFGTSGQETQYF. The DNA for the CDR3 is TGTGCCAGCAGTTATTTCGGGACTAGCGGCCAAGAGACCCAGTACTTC.

The chain combines TRBV9 with TRBJ2-7, with 9 bases matching TRBD1. With 0 bases clipped from V and 4 bases from J, the junction kept 5 bases outside the gene matches. The CDR3 extends over 15 amino acids. Germline V lookup: CDR1 SGDLS, CDR2 YYNGEE. CDR3 nucleotides: TGTGCCAGCAGCGTAGCCGGGACAGGGAATTACGAGCAGTACTTC. Translated, it gives CASSVAGTGNYEQYF.

The J gene is TRBJ2-7, the V gene TRBV11-2, with 8 bases fitting TRBD1. After removal of 5 bases from V and 6 bases from J, the junction contained 6 bases not matched to a gene. This CDR3 comprises 13 residues. CDR1 and CDR2 from the germline V gene are SGHAT and FQNNGV. DNA for the CDR3: TGTGCCAGCAGCACGACAGGGGTAGGCGAGCAGTACTTC. The encoded protein is CASSTTGVGEQYF. Using reference TRBV11-2 and TRBJ2-7 for the parts outside the CDR3, the full variable domain is EAGVAQSPRYKIIEKRQSVAFWCNPISGHATLYWYQQILGQGPKLLIQFQNNGVVDDSQLPKDRFSAERLKGVDSTLKIQPAKLEDSAVYLCASSTTGVGEQYFGPGTRLTVT.

This clonotype was detected a few times. The chain has TRBV11-3 and TRBJ2-3; D is unclear. CDR1 SGHNT and CDR2 YENEEA come from the germline V gene. V gave up 0 bases and J gave up 13 bases, with 11 bases separating them. This CDR3 spans 12 amino acids. The CDR3 sequence is CASSLDSAIKYF. CDR3 DNA sequence: TGTGCCAGCAGCTTAGATTCGGCTATTAAGTATTTT. Filled out from reference TRBV11-3 and TRBJ2-3, the complete variable domain reads EAGVVQSPRYKIIEKKQPVAFWCNPISGHNTLYWYLQNLGQGPELLIRYENEEAVDDSQLPKDRFSAERLKGVDSTLKIQPAELGDSAVYLCASSLDSAIKYFGPGTRLTVL.

This clonotype showed up many times. The chain joins TRBV24-1 to TRBJ2-1, with 7 bases matching TRBD1. The ends lost 5 bases at V and 0 bases at J; junction bases unmatched: 12. There are 18 residues in the CDR3. CDR1 KGHDR and CDR2 SFDVKD come from the germline V gene. The CDR3 DNA is TGTGCCACCAGTGCTGTGACAGGGCGCCTTGGCTCCTACAATGAGCAGTTCTTC. Encoded protein: CATSAVTGRLGSYNEQFF.

The chain couples TRBV6-2 or TRBV6-3 to TRBJ2-1; 15 nucleotides match TRBD2. CDR3 length: 20 residues. The germline gives CDR1 MNHEY, CDR2 SVGEGT. The junction had 23 bases not matched to a gene; V was cut back by 10 bases and J by 7 bases. Here the CDR3 reads CATRQTLLEGTSGRRNEQFF. CDR3 sequence (DNA): TGTGCCACCCGCCAAACATTGTTGGAAGGGACTAGCGGGAGGAGGAATGAGCAGTTCTTC.

V usage is TRBV5-1 and J usage is TRBJ1-1, with D perhaps matching TRBD1 (5 bases). The CDR3 is made up of 14 amino acids. Germline V gene lookup returns CDR1 SGHRS and CDR2 YFSETQ. V shed 4 bases and J shed 4 bases, with 14 bases lying between them. The CDR3 nucleotides are TGCGCCAGCAGCCCGTGGGGCAGGTCCACTGAAGCTTTCTTT. Translation gives CASSPWGRSTEAFF.

J is TRBJ2-3 and V is TRBV20-1; TRBD2 agrees at 7 bases. Germline V CDR1 and CDR2: DFQATT, SNEGSKA (reference sequence). The J segment lost 6 bases and the V segment lost 4 bases, leaving 10 bases of the junction unmatched. The length of the CDR3 is 14 residues. As DNA, the CDR3 is TGCAGTGCTAATAGGCCTAGCGGAAGGGATACGCAGTATTTT. Translated, it gives CSANRPSGRDTQYF.